The entry that follows covers one T cell receptor (beta chain) sequence. Antigen: not known. MiXCR, run by TCRdb on the reads, gives a single entry per CDR3 protein. This table has some 320,000 distinct CDR3 sequences, 25% to 30% appearing once. These data are taken from a study of T cell repertoires in cytomegalovirus infection. Across the study: Both recently identified HLA-C-restricted and well-studied HLA-B-restricted CMV epitopes were used in the study. CMV infection together with matching HLA type was indicated by public TCR beta signatures.

The CDR3 sequence is 14 residues long. The V end was cut by 5 bases, the J end by 0 bases, with 10 bases between. CDR1 is MNHNS, CDR2 SASEGT, per germline. Study-wide results and limits: There were HLA-C-restricted CMV-specific TCR beta clonotypes dominating the ex vivo response.

Here the sequenced sample was cultured PBMCs, taken from culture after CMV antigen stimulation. The chain recombines TRBV6-1 with TRBJ1-2; D unclear. The receptor comes from a human donor in good health (CMV status not recorded). Some clones in this sample may be carry-over from other donors' samples. CDR3 sequence reads: CASSYGVANYGYTF. The DNA for the CDR3 is TGTGCCAGCAGTTATGGGGTAGCTAACTATGGCTACACCTTC.